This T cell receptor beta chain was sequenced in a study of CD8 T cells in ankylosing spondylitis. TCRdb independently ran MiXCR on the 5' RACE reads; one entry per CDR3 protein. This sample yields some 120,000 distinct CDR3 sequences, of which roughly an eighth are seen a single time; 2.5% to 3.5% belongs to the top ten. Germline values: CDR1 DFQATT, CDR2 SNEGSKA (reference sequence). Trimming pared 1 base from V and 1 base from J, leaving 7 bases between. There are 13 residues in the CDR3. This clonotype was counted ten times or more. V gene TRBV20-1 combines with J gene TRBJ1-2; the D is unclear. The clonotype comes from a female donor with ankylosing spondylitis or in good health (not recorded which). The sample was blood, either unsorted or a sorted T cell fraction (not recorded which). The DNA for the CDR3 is TGCAGTGCTAGAGGACGGATTAACTATGGCTACACCTTC. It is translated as CSARGRINYGYTF.